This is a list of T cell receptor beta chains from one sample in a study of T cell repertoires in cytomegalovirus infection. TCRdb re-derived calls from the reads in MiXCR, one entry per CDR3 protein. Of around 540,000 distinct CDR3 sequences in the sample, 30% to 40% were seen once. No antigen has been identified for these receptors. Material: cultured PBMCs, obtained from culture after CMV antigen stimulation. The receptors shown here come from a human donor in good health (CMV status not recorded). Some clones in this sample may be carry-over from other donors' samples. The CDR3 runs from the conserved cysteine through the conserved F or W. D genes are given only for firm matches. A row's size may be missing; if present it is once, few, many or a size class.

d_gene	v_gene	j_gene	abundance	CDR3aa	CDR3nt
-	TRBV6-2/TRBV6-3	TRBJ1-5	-	CASRNTGNQPQHF	TGTGCCAGCAGGAACACAGGGAATCAGCCCCAGCATTTT
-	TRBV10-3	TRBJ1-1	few	CAISEPGTQVNTEAFF	TGTGCCATCAGTGAGCCGGGAACACAGGTGAACACTGAAGCTTTCTTT
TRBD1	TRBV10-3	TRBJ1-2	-	CAIREGTEGYGYTF	TGTGCCATCAGGGAGGGGACAGAAGGCTATGGCTACACCTTC
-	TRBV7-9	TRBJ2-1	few	CASSHWTDYNEQFF	TGTGCCAGCAGCCATTGGACAGACTACAATGAGCAGTTCTTC
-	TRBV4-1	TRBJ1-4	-	CASSQAFRVQEKLFF	TGCGCCAGCAGCCAAGCATTCCGGGTACAGGAAAAACTGTTTTTT
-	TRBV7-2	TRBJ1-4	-	CASSLVGLANEKLFF	TGTGCCAGCAGCTTAGTGGGTCTTGCTAATGAAAAACTGTTTTTT
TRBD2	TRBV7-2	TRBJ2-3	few	CASSLYEGGPGLDTQYF	TGTGCCAGCAGCTTATATGAGGGAGGGCCTGGACTAGATACGCAGTATTTT
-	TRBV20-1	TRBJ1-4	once	CSARSLLTGLSTNEKLFF	TGCAGTGCTAGATCCCTCTTGACAGGATTGTCAACTAATGAAAAACTGTTTTTT
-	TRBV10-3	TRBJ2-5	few	CAISDVARTETQYF	TGTGCCATCAGTGACGTAGCTAGAACGGAGACCCAGTACTTC
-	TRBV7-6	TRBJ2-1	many	CASSLSGKSSYNEQFF	TGTGCCAGCAGCTTATCGGGAAAAAGCTCCTACAATGAGCAGTTCTTC
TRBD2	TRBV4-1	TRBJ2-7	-	CASSQGLQTYEQYF	TGCGCCAGCAGCCAGGGACTACAAACCTACGAGCAGTACTTC
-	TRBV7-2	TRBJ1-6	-	CASSFDSPLHF	TGTGCCAGCAGCTTTGATTCACCCCTCCACTTT
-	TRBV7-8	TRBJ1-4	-	CASSSRGVANEKLYF	TGTGCCAGCAGCTCTCGCGGGGTGGCTAATGAAAAACTGTATTTT
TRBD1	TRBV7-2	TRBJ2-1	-	CASSLYRLGQASWDEQFF	TGTGCCAGCAGCTTATACCGGTTGGGACAGGCTTCTTGGGATGAGCAGTTCTTC
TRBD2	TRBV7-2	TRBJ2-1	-	CASSPPSGRAHNEQFF	TGTGCCAGCAGCCCGCCTAGCGGGAGGGCCCACAATGAGCAGTTCTTC
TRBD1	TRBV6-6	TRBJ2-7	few	CASTGVEQYF	TGTGCCAGTACAGGGGTCGAGCAGTACTTC
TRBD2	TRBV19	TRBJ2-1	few	CASSTGTSGVNEQFF	TGTGCCAGTAGTACTGGGACTAGCGGGGTAAATGAGCAGTTCTTC
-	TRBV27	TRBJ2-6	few	CASRDLGSGANVLTF	TGTGCCAGCAGGGACCTGGGCTCTGGGGCCAACGTCCTGACTTTC
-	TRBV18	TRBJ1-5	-	CASSPGQAASQPQHF	TGTGCCAGCTCACCAGGGCAGGCTGCGAGTCAGCCCCAGCATTTT
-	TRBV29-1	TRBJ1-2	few	CSATTGRDYGYTF	TGCAGCGCAACTACGGGAAGAGACTATGGCTACACCTTC
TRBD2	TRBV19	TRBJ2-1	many	CASSDLGLAGGPYNEQFF	TGTGCCAGTAGCGATCTAGGACTAGCGGGAGGGCCCTACAATGAGCAGTTCTTC
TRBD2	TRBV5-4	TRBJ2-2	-	CASSGRGLAGRNTGELFF	TGTGCCAGCAGCGGTCGCGGACTAGCGGGACGGAACACCGGGGAGCTGTTTTTT
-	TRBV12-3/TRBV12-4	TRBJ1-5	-	CASRRGDFQPQHF	TGTGCCAGCAGAAGGGGGGATTTCCAGCCCCAGCATTTT
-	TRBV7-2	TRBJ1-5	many	CASSDFLRDSAGNQPQHF	TGTGCCAGCAGCGACTTCCTCCGGGACTCCGCGGGCAATCAGCCCCAGCATTTT
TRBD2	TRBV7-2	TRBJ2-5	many	CASSLGLAGVFHETQYF	TGTGCCAGCAGCTTAGGTTTAGCGGGAGTATTCCACGAGACCCAGTACTTC
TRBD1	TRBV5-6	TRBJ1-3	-	CASSHRRGPGNTIYF	TGTGCCAGCAGTCACAGAAGGGGGCCTGGAAACACCATATATTTT
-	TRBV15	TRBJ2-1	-	CATSPEGHGNNEQFF	TGTGCCACCAGCCCAGAGGGACACGGGAACAATGAGCAGTTCTTC
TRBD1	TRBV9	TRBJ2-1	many	CASSARQGWDEQFF	TGTGCCAGCAGCGCCCGACAGGGATGGGATGAGCAGTTCTTC
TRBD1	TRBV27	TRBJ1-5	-	CASSLQQGAQPQHF	TGTGCCAGCAGTTTGCAACAGGGGGCTCAGCCCCAGCATTTT
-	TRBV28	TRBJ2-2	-	CASRIGWVSGRSNTGELFF	TGTGCCAGCAGAATAGGATGGGTGTCAGGACGGTCGAACACCGGGGAGCTGTTTTTT
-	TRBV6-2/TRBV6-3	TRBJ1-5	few	CASSYVGNQPQHF	TGTGCCAGCAGTTACGTGGGCAATCAGCCCCAGCATTTT
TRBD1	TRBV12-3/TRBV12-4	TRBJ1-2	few	CASSSRPGTGNYGYTF	TGTGCCAGCAGTTCGCGTCCCGGGACAGGGAACTATGGCTACACCTTC
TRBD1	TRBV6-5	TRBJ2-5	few	CASSHPRTGKQETQYF	TGTGCCAGCAGTCACCCCCGGACAGGGAAACAAGAGACCCAGTACTTC
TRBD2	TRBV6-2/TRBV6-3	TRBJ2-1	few	CASRSGLAGSNEQFF	TGTGCCAGCAGATCTGGACTAGCGGGAAGCAATGAGCAGTTCTTC
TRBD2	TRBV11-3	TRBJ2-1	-	CASSSRTSGKIDEQFF	TGTGCCAGCAGCTCCCGGACTAGCGGGAAAATCGATGAGCAGTTCTTC
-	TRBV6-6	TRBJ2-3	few	CASSYSTYTQYF	TGTGCCAGCAGTTACTCAACTTATACGCAGTATTTT